The 27 T cell receptor beta chains in this list originate from one sample, sequenced in a study of T-cell memory formation after mild COVID-19. Using its own MiXCR run on the 5' RACE reads, TCRdb lists one record per CDR3 protein. The profile shows hundreds of thousands of distinct CDR3 sequences, 20% to 30% of them singletons. The sequencing input was PBMCs or a T cell subset sorted from them (not recorded which). The receptors here all came from an adult woman who had mild COVID-19 (a few samples of this study predate the infection). Cell type and time point are not known.

The rearrangement joins TRBV7-2 to TRBJ2-7; unclear D gene. V lost 4 bases and J lost 7, with 17 bases in between. Germline CDR1 is SGHTA and CDR2 is FQGNSA. The length of the CDR3 is 14 residues. The CDR3 loop reads CASSYLSKGKEQYF. DNA of the CDR3: TGTGCCAGCAGCTATCTCAGTAAGGGCAAAGAGCAGTACTTC.

This clonotype has a handful of counts. V and J are TRBV20-1 and TRBJ1-1; weak D call: TRBD1 (5 bases). This CDR3 comprises 16 residues. Trimming shortened V by 1 base and J by 0 bases, and 15 bases separated the two germline ends. The germline V gene encodes CDR1 DFQATT and CDR2 SNEGSKA (reference sequence). CDR3 bases: TGCAGTGCTAGAGGTATGCCGGGACGGATGAACACTGAAGCTTTCTTT. This encodes CSARGMPGRMNTEAFF.

The V call is TRBV12-3 or TRBV12-4, the J call TRBJ1-5; possibly TRBD1 for D (5 bases). V dropped 4 bases and J dropped 0 bases, with 16 bases sitting between them. The CDR3 loop spans 17 amino acids. Written as DNA, the CDR3 is TGTGCCAGCAGTTCGGGGGAAGGCGTTTATAGCAATCAGCCCCAGCATTTT. Translating gives CASSSGEGVYSNQPQHF.

This clonotype was seen only a few times. This rearrangement joins TRBV6-6 to TRBJ1-5, with TRBD1 identical over 7 bases. The junction had 14 bases not matched to a gene; V was cut back by 5 bases and J by 7 bases. The CDR3 totals 16 residues. Looked up from germline, CDR1 is MNHNY and CDR2 is SVGAGI (reference sequence). The CDR3 here is CASSPAAGQAQQPQHF. CDR3 in DNA: TGTGCCAGCAGTCCCGCCGCCGGACAGGCCCAACAGCCCCAGCATTTT.

This clonotype has just a few counts. The CDR3 sequence: CASGQDRGGANVLTF. CDR3 coding DNA: TGTGCTAGTGGCCAGGATCGGGGTGGGGCCAACGTCCTGACTTTC. V usage is TRBV12-5 and J usage is TRBJ2-6; D is possibly TRBD2 (5 bases). The germline V and J ends were trimmed by 6 bases and 3 bases, with 12 bases remaining between them. In germline, CDR1 is LGHNT, CDR2 FRNRAP. The length of the CDR3 is 15 residues.

This clonotype has only a few counts. The chain couples TRBV4-3 to TRBJ2-2; 7 positions match TRBD2. The V gene's germline CDR1 is LGHNA and CDR2 YSLEER. Trimming removed 0 bases from V and 1 base from J; junction bases left unmatched: 11. This CDR3 is built from 19 residues. CDR3 nucleotide sequence: TGCGCCAGCAGCCAAGATGCGTGGGAGGGAGCAAAGAACACCGGGGAGCTGTTTTTT. This gives the protein CASSQDAWEGAKNTGELFF.

This clonotype was counted between two and nine times. The chain joins TRBV10-3 to TRBJ2-7, with D perhaps TRBD1 (6 bases). Per the germline V gene, CDR1 is ENHRY and CDR2 is SYGVKD. The CDR3 is made up of 14 amino acids. The germline V and J ends were trimmed by 7 bases and 3 bases, with 16 bases remaining between them. The CDR3 here is CAIKAGDGNYEQYF. The CDR3 DNA sequence: TGTGCCATCAAGGCAGGGGACGGCAACTACGAGCAGTACTTC.

The gene calls are TRBV7-8 and TRBJ1-4; 9 bases are shared with TRBD1. This CDR3 spans 17 amino acids. The V segment lost 6 bases and the J segment 2 bases; nucleotides outside the gene matches: 10. Germline assignment: CDR1 SGHVS and CDR2 FQNEAQ. The CDR3 region is CASSPAPDRGTNEKLFF. Written as DNA, the CDR3 is TGTGCCAGCAGTCCCGCGCCGGACAGGGGTACTAATGAAAAACTGTTTTTT.

In this sample, this clonotype turned up a few times. The V gene is TRBV19, the J gene TRBJ1-1; tentative D call: TRBD1 (5 bases). The CDR3 spans 18 residues. Germline lookup yields CDR1 LNHDA and CDR2 SQIVND (reference sequence). The V and J ends lost 1 base and 1 base respectively, with 19 bases between them. The CDR3 loop reads CASSIGGQIKFSNTEAFF. As DNA, the CDR3 is TGTGCCAGTAGTATAGGGGGCCAGATCAAGTTCTCGAACACTGAAGCTTTCTTT. Supplemented by reference TRBV19 and TRBJ1-1, the full variable domain reads DGGITQSPKYLFRKEGQNVTLSCEQNLNHDAMYWYRQDPGQGLRLIYYSQIVNDFQKGDIAEGYSVSREKKESFPLTVTSAQKNPTAFYLCASSIGGQIKFSNTEAFFGQGTRLTVV.

V and J are TRBV5-5 and TRBJ2-7; D uncertain. Germline V gives CDR1 SGHKS, CDR2 YYEKEE (reference sequence). Deletions cut 2 bases from V and 0 bases from J, with 15 bases between. This CDR3 region has 16 residues. The DNA of the CDR3 is TGTGCCAGCAGCTTAATTCCCGGCCTCAGCTCCTACGAGCAGTACTTC. Translating gives CASSLIPGLSSYEQYF.

This clonotype turned up a few times. This chain joins TRBV7-9 and TRBJ2-1, with 8 bases identical to TRBD2. Germline V lookup: CDR1 SEHNR, CDR2 FQNEAQ (reference sequence). CDR3 size: 15 residues. With 4 bases clipped from V and 5 bases from J, the junction kept 7 bases outside the gene matches. CDR3 nucleotides: TGTGCCAGCAGCTCGGGGGGGGCTCCTGACAATGAGCAGTTCTTC. It specifies CASSSGGAPDNEQFF.

In this sample, this clonotype turned up many times. This rearrangement joins TRBV12-3 or TRBV12-4 to TRBJ2-1; possible D gene TRBD2, 6 bases. The CDR3 length is 15 residues. Trimming took 1 base from V and 6 from J, leaving 13 bases between them. The CDR3 bases are TGTGCCAGCAGTTTAGGGGGGGAAGGCTTCAATGAGCAGTTCTTC. Its translation is CASSLGGEGFNEQFF.

This clonotype was detected a few times. The chain links TRBV10-3 to TRBJ2-1; no clear D. This CDR3 is 15 amino acids long. The germline CDR1 and CDR2 sequences are ENHRY and SYGVKD. Trimming shortened V by 5 bases and J by 0 bases, and 11 bases separated the two germline ends. The CDR3 DNA sequence: TGTGCCATCAGTTACAGAGATAGCTCCTACAATGAGCAGTTCTTC. It specifies CAISYRDSSYNEQFF.

This chain joins TRBV5-4 and TRBJ2-5; possibly TRBD1 for D (6 bases). The germline gives CDR1 SGHNT, CDR2 YYREEE (reference sequence). Trimming left V 3 bases short and J 1 base short, with 13 bases between. The CDR3 has 15 residues. The chain's CDR3 is CASSSKRDIQETQYF. For the CDR3, the DNA is TGTGCCAGCAGCTCGAAGAGGGACATCCAAGAGACCCAGTACTTC.

The chain uses TRBV28 and TRBJ1-1; D gene uncertain. CDR1 and CDR2 from the germline V gene are MDHEN and SYDVKM. CDR3 length equals 11 residues. With 1 base removed from V and 8 bases from J, the gap between germline ends came to 5 bases. Here the CDR3 reads CASSLLGEAFF. CDR3 nucleotides: TGTGCCAGCAGTTTATTAGGGGAAGCTTTCTTT.

The chain employs TRBV9 and TRBJ2-1; D is uncertain. This CDR3 is 15 amino acids long. V shed 0 bases and J shed 8 bases, with 15 bases lying between them. In germline, CDR1 is SGDLS, CDR2 YYNGEE. CDR3 bases: TGTGCCAGCAGCGTAGGAGGTGCCAAGGTCGATGAGCAGTTCTTC. It is translated as CASSVGGAKVDEQFF.

This chain links TRBV19 with TRBJ2-7; weak D call: TRBD1 (6 bases). This CDR3 region has 14 residues. V shed 5 bases and J shed 3 bases, with 14 bases lying between them. Germline-derived CDR1 and CDR2 are LNHDA and SQIVND (reference sequence). The CDR3 nucleotides read TGTGCCAGTAGTGCCCGACAGGCAAACTACGAGCAGTACTTC. Protein sequence: CASSARQANYEQYF.

The rearrangement links TRBV19 to TRBJ1-1, with D possibly matching TRBD1 (6 bases). V lost 5 bases and J 0 bases, leaving 19 bases between the germline ends. The CDR3 loop spans 17 amino acids. The germline V gene encodes CDR1 LNHDA and CDR2 SQIVND (reference sequence). The CDR3 bases are TGTGCCAGTAGTCCCTATAAGGGGGGGGTTATGAACACTGAAGCTTTCTTT. Its protein product is CASSPYKGGVMNTEAFF.

This clonotype was seen a handful of times. The chain links TRBV20-1 to TRBJ2-3; 13 nucleotides align to TRBD2. Germline-derived CDR1 and CDR2 are DFQATT and SNEGSKA (reference sequence). V was clipped by 2 bases and J by 1 base; unmatched bases: 6. The CDR3 is made up of 17 amino acids. For the CDR3, the DNA is TGCAGTGCTAGACGACCCGGACTAGCGGGGGGCACAGATACGCAGTATTTT. It translates to CSARRPGLAGGTDTQYF.

This clonotype has only a few counts. The rearrangement uses TRBV7-3 and TRBJ2-2; possibly TRBD1 for D (6 bases). This CDR3 has 17 amino acids. The germline V gene has CDR1 SGHTA and CDR2 FQGTGA. Trimming removed 2 bases from V and 2 bases from J, with 15 bases in between. In DNA form, the CDR3 reads TGTGCCAGCAGCTTATTCCAGGGGCAGATAAACACCGGGGAGCTGTTTTTT. Encoded protein: CASSLFQGQINTGELFF. The whole variable domain, remainder taken from reference TRBV7-3 and TRBJ2-2, is GAGVSQTPSNKVTEKGKYVELRCDPISGHTALYWYRQSLGQGPEFLIYFQGTGAADDSGLPNDRFFAVRPEGSVSTLKIQRTERGDSAVYLCASSLFQGQINTGELFFGEGSRLTVL.

The chain recombines TRBV12-3 or TRBV12-4 with TRBJ2-3, with no clear D. This CDR3 has 14 amino acids. Trimming stripped 6 bases from V and 5 bases from J, with 15 bases between. In DNA, the CDR3 is TGTGCCAGCAGCCCCCCATTGGACGGAGATACGCAGTATTTT. Protein: CASSPPLDGDTQYF.

The CDR3 DNA sequence: TGCGCCAGCAGCCCCGCGGGACAGGCATCATATGGCTACACCTTC. It translates to CASSPAGQASYGYTF. V usage is TRBV5-1 and J usage is TRBJ1-2; 8 nucleotides line up with TRBD1. The V segment lost 4 bases and the J segment 5 bases; nucleotides outside the gene matches: 10. This CDR3 is 15 amino acids long. Germline V lookup: CDR1 SGHRS, CDR2 YFSETQ.

V gene TRBV12-3 or TRBV12-4 combines with J gene TRBJ1-1, with 7 bases that match TRBD1. This CDR3 region has 15 residues. V was pared by 3 bases and J by 1 base, with 5 bases of the junction left unmatched. The CDR3 loop reads CASSLSGQKNTEAFF. The CDR3 nucleotides read TGTGCCAGCAGTTTGTCGGGACAGAAGAACACTGAAGCTTTCTTT.

There are many counts of this clonotype. V and J are TRBV4-2 and TRBJ2-3; 12 nucleotides agree with TRBD2. Germline lookup yields CDR1 LGHNA and CDR2 YNFKEQ. The CDR3 is 16 residues long. J was trimmed by 6 bases and V by 1 base; bases with no gene match: 5. The CDR3 here is CASSQASGGALDTQYF. The CDR3 nucleotides read TGTGCCAGCAGCCAAGCTAGCGGGGGGGCCCTCGATACGCAGTATTTT.

This clonotype was seen more than once but under ten times. The J gene is TRBJ2-1, the V gene TRBV6-2 or TRBV6-3, with 8 bases fitting TRBD2. CDR3 length: 12 residues. CDR1 and CDR2 from the germline V gene are MNHEY and SVGEGT. Unmatched junction bases numbered 7, after V lost 6 bases and J lost 12 bases. CDR3 sequence: CASRDTSGGQFF. The CDR3 coding sequence is TGTGCCAGCAGGGACACTAGCGGAGGGCAGTTCTTC.

In this sample, this clonotype turned up a few times. V gene TRBV12-3 or TRBV12-4 combines with J gene TRBJ2-2, with 7 bases aligning to TRBD2. With 3 bases clipped from V and 1 base from J, the junction kept 2 bases outside the gene matches. The CDR3 contains 15 residues. This chain's CDR3 is CASSLGEGNTGELFF. Written as DNA, the CDR3 is TGTGCCAGCAGTTTGGGGGAGGGGAACACCGGGGAGCTGTTTTTT.

J is TRBJ2-7 and V is TRBV7-6; 10 bases agree with TRBD2. This CDR3 comprises 16 residues. The ends lost 0 bases at V and 6 bases at J; junction bases unmatched: 8. CDR1 is SGHVS, CDR2 FNYEAQ, per germline. The CDR3 here is CASSLASASGSIEQYF. The CDR3 DNA sequence: TGTGCCAGCAGCTTAGCTTCGGCTAGCGGGAGCATCGAGCAGTACTTC.